This entry lists 28 T cell receptor beta chains sequenced from one sample in a study of blood T cell repertoires in COVID-19 (TCRdb year 2020). The method was the immunoSEQ multiplex PCR assay. Drawn from immuneACCESS, this table holds only the in-frame rearrangements with V and J called that TCRdb kept. Clones are partly lost; checked studies trace under half to an unresolved V gene and leave the rest unexplained. The sample contains around 160,000 clones, 81% of them found a single time. The ten largest account for approximately 9.9% of the sample. The sequenced sample consisted of peripheral blood. The receptors were sampled from a man between 60 and 75 years old with active or convalescent COVID-19.

This clone has just one count. V usage is TRBV5-1 and J usage is TRBJ2-3, with D maybe TRBD2 (5 bases). Germline CDR1 reads SGHRS; CDR2 reads YFSETQ. CDR3 size: 15 residues. V lost 2 bases and J 3 bases, leaving 13 bases between the germline ends. The CDR3, as DNA: TGCGCCAGCAGCTTAGACGGGATCGCAACAGATACGCAGTATTTT. Its translation is CASSLDGIATDTQYF.

This rearrangement joins TRBV3-1 (or the pseudogene TRBV3-2) to TRBJ2-7; D is unresolved. V gave up 1 base and J gave up 0 bases, with 10 bases separating them. Germline CDR1 LGHDT, CDR2 YNNKEL (reference sequence). CDR3 length equals 15 residues. This CDR3 reads CASSQGTQSSYEQYF. The DNA for the CDR3 is TGTGCCAGCAGCCAAGGCACACAATCCTCCTACGAGCAGTACTTC.

A few counts support this clone. The rearrangement joins TRBV12-3 or TRBV12-4 to TRBJ1-2; no clear D gene. This CDR3 has 13 residues. V lost 8 bases and J lost 8, with 18 bases in between. For the CDR3, the DNA is TGTGCCAGCGCCCACACCCGGGTTGGCGGCTACACCTTC. As protein: CASAHTRVGGYTF.

This CDR3 reads CASSDSRFGELFF. The CDR3 DNA sequence: TGTGCCAGCAGTGATAGTCGTTTCGGGGAGCTGTTTTTT. The rearrangement uses TRBV25-1 and TRBJ2-2; no firm D call. Per germline, CDR1 MGHDK and CDR2 SYGVNS. The CDR3 spans 13 residues. Deletions cut 3 bases from V and 7 bases from J, with 9 bases between.

This chain uses TRBV6-5 with TRBJ2-7; 9 positions match TRBD2. The length of the CDR3 is 13 residues. The V segment lost 5 bases and the J segment 7 bases; nucleotides outside the gene matches: 6. Germline loops: CDR1 MNHEY, CDR2 SVGAGI. The CDR3 nucleotides read TGTGCCAGCAGTCTTAGCGGGAGTCGTGAGCAGTACTTC. Translating it yields CASSLSGSREQYF.

The chain couples TRBV7-9 to TRBJ1-1; 10 bases fit TRBD1. This CDR3 has 15 residues. The V and J ends lost 4 bases and 3 bases, in that order; junction bases with no gene match: 5. The V gene's germline CDR1 is SEHNR and CDR2 FQNEAQ (reference sequence). CDR3 region: CASSSWTGGDTEAFF. In nucleotides, the CDR3 is TGTGCCAGCAGCTCCTGGACAGGGGGGGACACTGAAGCTTTCTTT. Drawing the rest from reference TRBV7-9 and TRBJ1-1, the complete variable domain is DTGVSQNPRHKITKRGQNVTFRCDPISEHNRLYWYRQTLGQGPEFLTYFQNEAQLEKSRLLSDRFSAERPKGSFSTLEIQRTEQGDSAMYLCASSSWTGGDTEAFFGQGTRLTVV.

The chain has TRBV5-5 and TRBJ1-6, with D possibly matching TRBD1 (5 bases). The V gene's germline CDR1 is SGHKS and CDR2 YYEKEE (reference sequence). Trimming stripped 0 bases from V and 10 bases from J, with 11 bases between. This CDR3 comprises 14 residues. The CDR3 DNA follows: TGTGCCAGCAGCTTGGCCCAGGGTGGGTCACCCCTCCACTTT. Translating gives CASSLAQGGSPLHF.

As concerns this clone: Other DNA sequences in this specimen translate into the identical CDR3. The chain has TRBV2 and TRBJ2-3, with D perhaps matching TRBD1 (5 bases). The V end lost 2 bases, the J end lost 3 bases, and 6 bases lay between the germline ends. Germline V gene lookup returns CDR1 SNHLY and CDR2 FYNNEI. The CDR3 runs to 13 residues. The CDR3 sequence: CASSERGTDTQYF. Written as DNA, the CDR3 is TGTGCCAGCAGTGAAAGGGGTACAGATACGCAGTATTTT.

In its sample, this clone was seen once. V gene TRBV19 combines with J gene TRBJ2-7, with TRBD1 matching 7 bases. Germline trimming cut 6 bases from V and 3 bases from J; bases unmatched to any gene: 5. The CDR3 is 13 amino acids. Germline CDR1 LNHDA, CDR2 SQIVND (reference sequence). The CDR3 loop reads CASRRQGYYEQYF. DNA for the CDR3: TGTGCCAGTAGACGACAGGGATACTACGAGCAGTACTTC.

This sequence joins TRBV18 and TRBJ2-7, with TRBD1 identical over 8 bases. The CDR3 runs 15 residues. The germline V gene encodes CDR1 KGHSH and CDR2 LQKENI. V gave up 5 bases and J gave up 0 bases; unmatched junction bases: 6. CDR3 nucleotide sequence: TGTGCCAGCTCATCAACAGGGGGGAGCTCCTACGAGCAGTACTTC. Protein: CASSSTGGSSYEQYF.

The rearrangement uses TRBV5-6 and TRBJ1-2; TRBD1 matches at 12 bases. This CDR3 is 15 amino acids long. The germline V gene encodes CDR1 SGHDT and CDR2 YYEEEE. V lost 2 bases to trimming and J lost 6 bases; unmatched junction nucleotides: 5. CDR3 region: CASSFGTGGLDGYTF. CDR3 coding DNA: TGTGCCAGCAGCTTTGGGACAGGGGGCTTGGATGGCTACACCTTC. Using reference TRBV5-6 and TRBJ1-2 for the parts outside the CDR3, the full variable domain is DAGVTQSPTHLIKTRGQQVTLRCSPKSGHDTVSWYQQALGQGPQFIFQYYEEEERQRGNFPDRFSGHQFPNYSSELNVNALLLGDSALYLCASSFGTGGLDGYTFGSGTRLTVV.

V and J are TRBV2 and TRBJ1-4; 7 bases match TRBD1. From germline, CDR1 is SNHLY and CDR2 FYNNEI. Trimming removed 7 bases from V and 0 bases from J; junction bases left unmatched: 8. The CDR3 sequence is 16 residues long. The CDR3 protein is CASTRQGGATNEKLFF. The DNA for the CDR3 is TGTGCCAGCACACGACAGGGAGGAGCAACTAATGAAAAACTGTTTTTT.

This chain uses TRBV5-4 with TRBJ2-2; 8 positions agree with TRBD2. After removal of 4 bases from V and 1 base from J, the junction contained 3 bases not matched to a gene. Germline CDR1 and CDR2: SGHNT and YYREEE (reference sequence). The CDR3 runs to 15 residues. CDR3 sequence reads: CASSKSGGNTGELFF. The CDR3 bases are TGTGCCAGCAGCAAAAGCGGGGGGAACACCGGGGAGCTGTTTTTT.

This clone was detected once. The DNA of the CDR3 is TGCAGCGCTGTCACAGGGTTCGGCGGCTACACCTTC. Protein product: CSAVTGFGGYTF. The rearrangement joins TRBV29-1 to TRBJ1-2; TRBD1 is a possible D gene (6 bases). This CDR3 has 12 residues. V was shortened by 7 bases and J by 8 bases, with 17 bases between the two germline ends. Germline V gene sequence: CDR1 SQVTM, CDR2 ANQGSEA.

The chain recombines TRBV6-5 with TRBJ2-5, with a possible D match to TRBD1 (5 bases). The germline gives CDR1 MNHEY, CDR2 SVGAGI. The CDR3 totals 13 residues. V lost 6 bases and J 5 bases, leaving 13 bases between the germline ends. CDR3 bases: TGTGCCAGCAGAGTAGGGGAACGGGAGACCCAGTACTTC. It codes for CASRVGERETQYF.

This clone was counted only a few times. The gene calls are TRBV6-5 and TRBJ1-5; D unclear. The germline V gene has CDR1 MNHEY and CDR2 SVGAGI. The CDR3 is made up of 13 amino acids. The ends were cut back, 0 bases at V and 4 bases at J, with 4 bases in the middle. The CDR3 is CASSYSANQPQHF. The CDR3 bases are TGTGCCAGCAGTTACTCCGCGAATCAGCCCCAGCATTTT.

This chain joins TRBV6-5 and TRBJ1-2; 10 nucleotides align to TRBD1. The CDR3 has 13 residues. J was trimmed by 7 bases and V by 6 bases; bases with no gene match: 5. CDR1 MNHEY and CDR2 SVGAGI come from the germline V gene. This chain's CDR3 is CASRTGGAGGYTF. As DNA, the CDR3 is TGTGCCAGCAGGACAGGGGGCGCGGGTGGCTACACCTTC.

This clone showed up just once. The CDR3 reads CASAQGQGTGELFF. In DNA, the CDR3 is TGCGCCAGCGCACAGGGACAGGGCACCGGGGAGCTGTTTTTT. The chain carries TRBV10-1 and TRBJ2-2; TRBD1 aligns across 9 bases. This CDR3 spans 14 amino acids. The germline gives CDR1 WNHNN, CDR2 SYGVQD (reference sequence). J gave up 4 bases and V 8 bases, and 5 bases lay outside the gene matches.

The J gene is TRBJ1-3, the V gene TRBV7-9; a weak D match, TRBD1 (5 bases). CDR1 and CDR2 from the germline V gene are SEHNR and FQNEAQ (reference sequence). CDR3 length: 14 amino acids. Trimming removed 2 bases at V and 2 bases at J, with 7 bases between. The CDR3 DNA is TGTGCCAGCAGCTTACCGGGGGCTGGAAACACCATATATTTT. Protein: CASSLPGAGNTIYF.

In this sample, this clone turned up a few times. The chain combines TRBV5-6 with TRBJ1-2, with D perhaps matching TRBD1 (5 bases). The V gene's germline CDR1 is SGHDT and CDR2 YYEEEE. This CDR3 is built from 16 residues. Trimming shortened V by 0 bases and J by 6 bases, and 18 bases separated the two germline ends. The CDR3 is CASSLVAAQGGDGYTF. Here the CDR3 DNA reads TGTGCCAGCAGCTTGGTAGCGGCGCAGGGAGGGGATGGCTACACCTTC.

V is TRBV7-3 and J is TRBJ2-7, with TRBD1 matching 10 bases. This CDR3 spans 17 amino acids. V was pared by 1 base and J by 5 bases, with 11 bases of the junction left unmatched. Germline values: CDR1 SGHTA, CDR2 FQGTGA. The CDR3 protein is CASSLRGGGQGDHEQYF. The CDR3, as DNA: TGTGCCAGCAGCTTAAGGGGCGGAGGACAGGGGGACCACGAGCAGTACTTC.

The genes are TRBV16 and TRBJ1-3; no reliable D call. This CDR3 has 20 amino acids. Germline values: CDR1 KGHSY, CDR2 FQNENV. V lost 1 base, J lost 1 base, and 23 bases lay in between. CDR3 in amino acids: CASSQYSPTFMSRSGNTIYF. CDR3 DNA sequence: TGTGCCAGCAGCCAATACAGTCCCACGTTCATGTCACGATCTGGAAACACCATATATTTT.

The rearrangement joins TRBV4-1 to TRBJ2-7; 9 nucleotides agree with TRBD1. The CDR3 extends over 15 amino acids. The V gene end was trimmed by 5 bases and the J gene end by 0 bases; junction bases not matched to a gene: 5. Germline values: CDR1 MGHRA, CDR2 YSYEKL. In DNA, the CDR3 is TGCGCCAGCAGCGCCGGGACAGGGAACTCCTACGAGCAGTACTTC. Translating gives CASSAGTGNSYEQYF.

This chain connects TRBV29-1 to TRBJ2-1; 9 nucleotides match TRBD2. The CDR3 contains 15 residues. The germline gives CDR1 SQVTM, CDR2 ANQGSEA. The ends lost 6 bases at V and 6 bases at J; junction bases unmatched: 12. CDR3 DNA: TGCAGCGTCGTAGCGGGAGCGGCCTACTTCAATGAGCAGTTCTTC. Translation gives CSVVAGAAYFNEQFF.

The rearrangement uses TRBV24-1 and TRBJ1-2, with D uncertain. The CDR3 covers 13 residues. Germline CDR1 reads KGHDR; CDR2 reads SFDVKD. Trimming left V 7 bases short and J 8 bases short, with 16 bases between. The CDR3 DNA follows: TGTGCCACCAGCGATCGGAACAGCTTGGGCTACACCTTC. Translation: CATSDRNSLGYTF.

The sample holds a few counts of this clone. The chain combines TRBV7-9 with TRBJ1-2; D gene unclear. CDR1 and CDR2 (germline): SEHNR, FQNEAQ (reference sequence). This CDR3 contains 14 residues. With 5 bases removed from V and 0 bases from J, the gap between germline ends came to 10 bases. The CDR3 region has the DNA TGTGCCAGCAGCCTCACCAGTTCTAACTATGGCTACACCTTC. Its protein is CASSLTSSNYGYTF.

Comment on this clone: This sample also contains other DNA sequences that code for the same CDR3. The rearrangement links TRBV7-2 to TRBJ2-7; a weak D match, TRBD1 (5 bases). The CDR3 spans 12 residues. With 2 bases removed from V and 4 bases from J, the gap between germline ends came to 6 bases. Germline V gene lookup returns CDR1 SGHTA and CDR2 FQGNSA. This chain's CDR3 is CASSLQGYEQYF. Here the CDR3 DNA reads TGTGCCAGCAGCTTACAGGGATACGAGCAGTACTTC. Full variable domain (missing parts from reference TRBV7-2 and TRBJ2-7): GAGVSQSPSNKVTEKGKDVELRCDPISGHTALYWYRQSLGQGLEFLIYFQGNSAPDKSGLPSDRFSAERTGGSVSTLTIQRTQQEDSAVYLCASSLQGYEQYFGPGTRLTVT.

A note on this clone: This may be a read error, as it is one base from a much larger clone. The chain recombines TRBV7-3 with TRBJ2-7, with 8 bases lining up with TRBD2. V lost 2 bases, J lost 2 bases, and 8 bases stayed unmatched. Per the germline V gene, CDR1 is SGHTA and CDR2 is FQGTGA. The CDR3 is 16 residues long. CDR3 coding DNA: TGTGCCAGCAGCTTAGGGGGCGAAGCGGGGGCCTACGAGCAGTACTTC. This encodes CASSLGGEAGAYEQYF.